The source of this TCR beta chain is a study of cytomegalovirus exposure and HLA in healthy donors. This CDR3 has 15 residues. V shed 7 bases and J 5 bases; nucleotides not matched to a gene: 14. Germline assignment: CDR1 SGHDT and CDR2 YYEEEE. General study points: TCR sequences were mostly rare, though some public TCRs occurred in many donors. In a later analysis, at a false discovery rate of 0.05, 15,000 to 20,000 TCR beta sequences were associated with HLA alleles.

A multiplex PCR was run with 60 Vbeta primers and 13 Jbeta primers. Sequencing was performed with immunoSEQ multiplex PCR; in TCRdb, only in-frame clones are kept and a portion is missing. The sample carries about 180,000 clones, 80% recorded once. This clone has only a few counts. The target antigen is unknown. The V and J genes are TRBV5-6 and TRBJ2-5; 7 bases fit TRBD2. The sample consisted of PBMCs. The receptor's source is a woman aged 25 to 39 in good health and CMV-seronegative. The CDR3 DNA is TGTGCCAGCGGGCTTTCGGGAGCGGGGAGGGAGACCCAGTACTTC. Its protein product is CASGLSGAGRETQYF.